This TCR beta chain was retrieved from a study of blood T cells in healthy people across ages. Primers used in a second PCR of roughly 6 to 11 cycles were a sample-barcoded 5' primer and a J-beta primer mix. Each cDNA molecule was tagged by a template-switch adaptor that had 12 random nucleotides. TCRdb used MiXCR to reprocess the 5' RACE reads, holding one entry per CDR3 protein. The sample carries 750,000 to 950,000 distinct CDR3 sequences, 50% to 65% recorded once. Donation came from healthy Caucasian individuals in Russia who were aged roughly 6 to 95. With each sample, at least 5.5 micrograms of total RNA were extracted. The sequenced sample consisted of blood. The origin of this receptor is an elderly man in good health.

Written as DNA, the CDR3 is TGTGCCAGCAGCTTAGATGAGAGGAGGAATTCACCCCTCCACTTT. Encoded protein: CASSLDERRNSPLHF. This chain uses TRBV11-2 with TRBJ1-6; the D is unclear. This CDR3 comprises 15 residues. Trimming took 0 bases from V and 7 from J, leaving 10 bases between them. Germline values: CDR1 SGHAT, CDR2 FQNNGV.